This T cell receptor (beta chain) was recorded in a study of cytomegalovirus exposure and HLA in healthy donors. General study points: Presence/absence analyses supposed approximately even sequencing depth among donors. TCR beta V- and J-gene trimming, according to a later analysis, was linked to a missense DCLRE1C variant. Most of the CMV-associated TCR beta chains (in a later analysis) appeared to be HLA-restricted.

To note about this clone: What it binds is not known.

The CDR3 length is 8 residues. Germline V gene data show CDR1 as SGHDT and CDR2 as YYEEEE. V lost 6 bases and J lost 11, with 5 bases in between. 60 Vbeta and 13 Jbeta primers were used in PCR. TCRdb's copy holds only in-frame clones and misses some; the assay was immunoSEQ multiplex PCR. The sample includes around 38,000 clones, roughly 64% of them seen just once. The material sequenced was PBMCs. The chain has TRBV5-6 and TRBJ1-1; D is unclear. This TCR was recovered from a man aged 50-60 years in good health and CMV-seropositive. CDR3 sequence: CASNGAFF. CDR3 coding DNA: TGTGCCAGCAACGGGGCTTTCTTT.